This TCR beta chain was profiled in a study of blood T cell repertoires in COVID-19. Germline CDR1 reads LNHDA; CDR2 reads SQIVND (reference sequence). The germline V and J ends were trimmed by 7 bases and 4 bases, with 11 bases remaining between them. The CDR3 covers 13 residues. The protocol was immunoSEQ multiplex PCR, while the TCRdb copy is restricted to in-frame clones and leaves out a portion. The sample lists tens of thousands of clones, roughly 87% seen once, with around 15% in the top ten. This rearrangement joins TRBV19 to TRBJ1-5; D may be TRBD1 (6 bases). The specimen sequenced was peripheral blood. This TCR came from a male donor with acute or convalescent COVID-19. The CDR3 here is CASTGQGNQPQHF. CDR3 DNA: TGTGCCAGTACGGGCCAGGGGAATCAGCCCCAGCATTTT.